What follows describes a single T cell receptor (beta chain). Out of unsorted whole blood came the blood RNA, and germline DNA was extracted as well. The data derive from a study of tumor-infiltrating lymphocytes in primary liver carcinoma. A primer matching the constant region was used to make TCR beta cDNA from 450 to 500 ng of total RNA. Amplification in three nested multiplex PCR rounds with slightly modified ARM-PCR gave rise to TCR beta libraries. Each CDR3 protein is one row after TCRdb ran MiXCR on the multiplex PCR reads. The sample lists roughly 330,000 distinct CDR3 sequences, 65% occurring once. Sequencing used peripheral blood. This clonotype originated in a man aged 40-50 years with primary liver carcinoma and hepatitis B virus infection.

The CDR3 region has the DNA TGTGCCAGCAGCTTAGTCTTTCTGACAGTGGGCGAAAAACTGTTTTTT. This gives the protein CASSLVFLTVGEKLFF. The rearrangement joins TRBV11-2 to TRBJ1-4, with a tentative D call TRBD1 (5 bases). The germline V and J ends were trimmed by 1 base and 8 bases, with 17 bases remaining between them. This CDR3 region has 16 residues. From germline, CDR1 is SGHAT and CDR2 FQNNGV.